This T cell receptor (beta chain) was recorded in a study of blood T cell repertoires in COVID-19. Overall study context: From T cells, B-cell-depleted T cells, or PBMCs came the material, which was cDNA or gDNA.

This CDR3 contains 14 residues. Germline V gene lookup returns CDR1 LGHDT and CDR2 YNNKEL (reference sequence). V lost 1 base, J lost 9 bases, and 8 bases stayed unmatched. This table comes from immunoSEQ multiplex PCR, and its TCRdb copy is limited to in-frame clones, with some not included. Of about 250,000 clones in the sample, 84% were seen once. Sequenced input: peripheral blood. The origin of this receptor is a woman aged 35 to 49 who had recovered from COVID-19. The gene calls are TRBV3-1 (or the pseudogene TRBV3-2) and TRBJ1-1; TRBD1 aligns across 7 bases. The CDR3 DNA is TGTGCCAGCAGCCAAGGGACAGGCAGGAAGCAAGCTTTCTTT. It is translated as CASSQGTGRKQAFF.